Presented here are 6 T cell receptor beta chains from one specimen sequenced in a study of CD8+ T cells in alopecia areata. Treatment of the sample: oral pan-JAK inhibitor, 5-10 mg twice daily. Extracted RNA was reverse transcribed, and the resulting cDNA served as sequencing template. Only in-frame clones appear in the TCRdb table, and some are missing; sequencing was by immunoSEQ multiplex PCR. The profile covers over 70,000 clones, with approximately 66% appearing a single time and 20% to 30% taken by the ten largest. Sample: CD8+ T cells sorted from blood, taken at week 24, from a patient treated with tofacitinib. These receptors came from a human donor with alopecia areata.

The chain is built from TRBV29-1 and TRBJ1-1; D gene uncertain. Germline V lookup: CDR1 SQVTM, CDR2 ANQGSEA. V gave up 7 bases and J gave up 0 bases, with 15 bases separating them. The CDR3 is 14 amino acids. CDR3 region: CSEGRAGMNTEAFF. In DNA, the CDR3 is TGCAGCGAGGGCCGGGCGGGGATGAACACTGAAGCTTTCTTT.

In this sample, this clone turned up a few times. This chain joins TRBV7-9 and TRBJ2-5, with D perhaps TRBD1 or TRBD2 (5 bases each). The J call is doubtful: the DNA matches TRBJ2-7 better. Germline V gene sequence: CDR1 SEHNR, CDR2 FQNEAQ (reference sequence). This CDR3 region has 15 residues. The CDR3 is CASSSSGTAPYEQYF. CDR3 DNA: TGTGCCAGCAGCTCCTCCGGGACCGCCCCCTACGAGCAGTACTTC.

The rearrangement joins TRBV11-2 to TRBJ2-5; tentatively, D is TRBD2 (5 bases). The ends were cut back, 3 bases at V and 7 bases at J, with 12 bases in the middle. Looked up from germline, CDR1 is SGHAT and CDR2 is FQNNGV. The CDR3 contains 13 residues. The CDR3 region has the DNA TGTGCCAGCAGCTTTGAGGGCTCAGCGACCCAGTACTTC. Amino acids: CASSFEGSATQYF.

The chain links TRBV29-1 to TRBJ2-7; D unclear. CDR1 SQVTM and CDR2 ANQGSEA come from the germline V gene. This CDR3 spans 11 amino acids. V was cut by 7 bases and J by 7 bases, with 14 bases left in between. Here the CDR3 DNA reads TGCAGCGCCGTCGACGGCGCTGAGCAGTACTTC. Protein: CSAVDGAEQYF.

The rearrangement joins TRBV7-3 to TRBJ2-2; 9 bases are shared with TRBD1. The CDR3 consists of 17 residues. The trim removed 5 bases at V and 1 base at J, leaving 8 bases unmatched. CDR1 SGHTA and CDR2 FQGTGA come from the germline V gene. CDR3 sequence: CASSPPTGQGNTGELFF. In nucleotides, the CDR3 is TGTGCCAGCAGCCCCCCGACGGGACAGGGGAACACCGGGGAGCTGTTTTTT.

The chain is built from TRBV29-1 and TRBJ2-7; unclear D gene. The germline gives CDR1 SQVTM, CDR2 ANQGSEA. CDR3 length: 14 amino acids. The V gene lost 0 bases and the J gene lost 1 base, with 10 bases spanning the gap. The CDR3 here is CSVEDQAESYEQYF. CDR3 in DNA: TGCAGCGTTGAAGATCAAGCAGAATCCTACGAGCAGTACTTC.